The 14 T cell receptor beta chains listed next were all sequenced from one sample in a study of blood T cell repertoires in COVID-19. Only in-frame clones appear in the TCRdb table, and some are missing; sequencing was by immunoSEQ multiplex PCR. The data contain over 400,000 clones, over 75% of them seen just once; the ten biggest clones take up under 4%. Sequenced sample: peripheral blood. The receptors come from a human donor in a cohort sampled during active COVID-19.

V gene TRBV2 combines with J gene TRBJ2-3; 7 nucleotides align to TRBD2. The junction had 1 base not matched to a gene; V was cut back by 4 bases and J by 3 bases. The CDR3 sequence is 13 residues long. From germline, CDR1 is SNHLY and CDR2 FYNNEI. The CDR3 DNA is TGTGCCAGCAGTGCTAGCGGAACAGATACGCAGTATTTT. Translating gives CASSASGTDTQYF.

This chain joins TRBV6-5 and TRBJ2-7; 7 nucleotides line up with TRBD2. Germline CDR1 reads MNHEY; CDR2 reads SVGAGI. The CDR3 spans 14 residues. J gave up 2 bases and V 6 bases, and 7 bases lay outside the gene matches. The CDR3 DNA sequence: TGTGCCAGCAGGCTGGGGGGGACCCCCTACGAGCAGTACTTC. Translating gives CASRLGGTPYEQYF.

This clone was found once. This chain links TRBV7-3 with TRBJ1-1, with D unclear. The CDR3 has 13 residues. From germline, CDR1 is SGHTA and CDR2 FQGTGA. Trimming pared 1 base from V and 2 bases from J, leaving 5 bases between. DNA for the CDR3: TGTGCCAGCAGCTTAAGAGCTAACACTGAAGCTTTCTTT. Translating it yields CASSLRANTEAFF.

This chain joins TRBV27 and TRBJ2-5; 9 nucleotides agree with TRBD2. V was pared by 3 bases and J by 1 base, with 3 bases of the junction left unmatched. This CDR3 has 15 amino acids. From germline, CDR1 is MNHEY and CDR2 SMNVEV (reference sequence). The CDR3 region has the DNA TGTGCCAGCAGTTTGGGTAGCGGGAGCCAAGAGACCCAGTACTTC. It specifies CASSLGSGSQETQYF.

The chain links TRBV9 to TRBJ2-2; no firm D call. V lost 0 bases, J lost 4 bases, and 10 bases lay in between. This CDR3 region has 15 residues. Germline assignment: CDR1 SGDLS and CDR2 YYNGEE. For the CDR3, the DNA is TGTGCCAGCAGCGTAGGTCCCGACTCCACCGGGGAGCTGTTTTTT. Protein: CASSVGPDSTGELFF. The variable domain in full, completed from reference TRBV9 and TRBJ2-2, reads DSGVTQTPKHLITATGQRVTLRCSPRSGDLSVYWYQQSLDQGLQFLIQYYNGEERAKGNILERFSAQQFPDLHSELNLSSLELGDSALYFCASSVGPDSTGELFFGEGSRLTVL.

V is TRBV5-4 and J is TRBJ2-2, with D possibly being TRBD2 (5 bases). With 4 bases removed from V and 5 bases from J, the gap between germline ends came to 18 bases. The length of the CDR3 is 16 residues. From germline, CDR1 is SGHNT and CDR2 YYREEE (reference sequence). CDR3 in amino acids: CASSPITRWVTGELFF. The CDR3 nucleotides are TGTGCCAGCAGCCCAATTACTAGATGGGTGACCGGGGAGCTGTTTTTT.

On this clone itself: Different DNA sequences within this sample yield the same CDR3. The V gene is TRBV19, the J gene TRBJ1-2; unclear D gene. Germline V gives CDR1 LNHDA, CDR2 SQIVND (reference sequence). The CDR3 is 16 residues long. V was trimmed by 5 bases and J by 0 bases, leaving 16 bases between them. CDR3 sequence: CASSSRGGRANYGYTF. CDR3 nucleotide sequence: TGTGCCAGTAGTTCCCGGGGAGGGAGAGCTAACTATGGCTACACCTTC.

The rearrangement uses TRBV4-3 and TRBJ2-3, with 10 bases fitting TRBD1. Trimming removed 3 bases from V and 4 bases from J; junction bases left unmatched: 10. There are 17 residues in the CDR3. CDR1 and CDR2 from the germline V gene are LGHNA and YSLEER. CDR3 loop: CASSHGLDRGLSDTQYF. The CDR3 DNA is TGCGCCAGCAGCCACGGGCTTGACAGGGGGCTTTCAGATACGCAGTATTTT.

The rearrangement joins TRBV9 to TRBJ2-3; 7 bases fit TRBD2. The CDR3 contains 17 residues. The germline CDR1 and CDR2 sequences are SGDLS and YYNGEE. J gave up 1 base and V 3 bases, and 11 bases lay outside the gene matches. The CDR3 spells CASSAWGDAGGTDTQYF. The CDR3 nucleotides are TGTGCCAGCAGCGCCTGGGGAGACGCGGGAGGCACAGATACGCAGTATTTT. Full variable domain (rest looked up from reference TRBV9 and TRBJ2-3): DSGVTQTPKHLITATGQRVTLRCSPRSGDLSVYWYQQSLDQGLQFLIQYYNGEERAKGNILERFSAQQFPDLHSELNLSSLELGDSALYFCASSAWGDAGGTDTQYFGPGTRLTVL.

The V call is TRBV10-3, the J call TRBJ2-1; D not certain. The germline gives CDR1 ENHRY, CDR2 SYGVKD. Trimming took off 8 bases at V and 9 bases at J, with 17 bases between the two ends. The CDR3 spans 13 residues. CDR3 amino acids: CAIGVGTWAEQFF. CDR3 sequence (DNA): TGTGCCATCGGCGTCGGCACATGGGCTGAGCAGTTCTTC.

The rearrangement joins TRBV20-1 to TRBJ2-1; D ambiguous. Germline CDR1 is DFQATT and CDR2 is SNEGSKA (reference sequence). The CDR3 has 14 residues. V was trimmed by 3 bases and J by 0 bases, leaving 9 bases between them. The CDR3 sequence is CSASRSISYNEQFF. The DNA for the CDR3 is TGCAGTGCTAGTAGGAGCATCTCCTACAATGAGCAGTTCTTC.

The chain links TRBV7-3 to TRBJ1-2; no reliable D call. Trimming shortened V by 3 bases and J by 8 bases, and 10 bases separated the two germline ends. The germline V gene encodes CDR1 SGHTA and CDR2 FQGTGA. This CDR3 comprises 12 residues. CDR3 sequence reads: CASSFRAGGYTF. CDR3 bases: TGTGCCAGCAGCTTTAGAGCGGGGGGCTACACCTTC.

This chain connects TRBV24-1 to TRBJ2-5, with 7 nucleotides matching TRBD2. Trimming at V came to 1 base and at J to 5 bases, leaving 9 bases not matched to a gene. Germline CDR1 KGHDR, CDR2 SFDVKD. The length of the CDR3 is 16 residues. CDR3: CATSDLKGGAGETQYF. CDR3 sequence (DNA): TGTGCCACCAGTGATTTAAAGGGAGGGGCAGGGGAGACCCAGTACTTC.

The chain links TRBV19 to TRBJ2-5; 9 bases line up with TRBD2. Trimming removed 0 bases from V and 2 bases from J; junction bases left unmatched: 1. CDR1 and CDR2 from the germline V gene are LNHDA and SQIVND (reference sequence). The CDR3 is made up of 15 amino acids. In nucleotides, the CDR3 is TGTGCCAGTAGTATAGACGCGGGAGGGCAAGAGACCCAGTACTTC. Amino acid sequence: CASSIDAGGQETQYF.